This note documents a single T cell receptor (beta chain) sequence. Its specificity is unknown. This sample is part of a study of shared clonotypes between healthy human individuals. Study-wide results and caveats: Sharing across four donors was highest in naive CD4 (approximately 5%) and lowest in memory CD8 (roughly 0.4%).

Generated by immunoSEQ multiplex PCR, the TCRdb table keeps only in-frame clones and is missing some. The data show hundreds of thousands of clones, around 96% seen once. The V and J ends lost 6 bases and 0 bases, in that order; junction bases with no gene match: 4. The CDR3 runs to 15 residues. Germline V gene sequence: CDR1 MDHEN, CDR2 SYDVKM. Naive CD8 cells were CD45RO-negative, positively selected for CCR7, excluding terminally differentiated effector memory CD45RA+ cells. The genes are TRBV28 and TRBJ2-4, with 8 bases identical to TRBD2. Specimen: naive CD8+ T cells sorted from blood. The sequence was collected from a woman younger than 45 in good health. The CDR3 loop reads CASRRLALAKNIQYF. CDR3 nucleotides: TGTGCCAGCAGACGACTAGCGTTAGCCAAAAACATTCAGTACTTC.